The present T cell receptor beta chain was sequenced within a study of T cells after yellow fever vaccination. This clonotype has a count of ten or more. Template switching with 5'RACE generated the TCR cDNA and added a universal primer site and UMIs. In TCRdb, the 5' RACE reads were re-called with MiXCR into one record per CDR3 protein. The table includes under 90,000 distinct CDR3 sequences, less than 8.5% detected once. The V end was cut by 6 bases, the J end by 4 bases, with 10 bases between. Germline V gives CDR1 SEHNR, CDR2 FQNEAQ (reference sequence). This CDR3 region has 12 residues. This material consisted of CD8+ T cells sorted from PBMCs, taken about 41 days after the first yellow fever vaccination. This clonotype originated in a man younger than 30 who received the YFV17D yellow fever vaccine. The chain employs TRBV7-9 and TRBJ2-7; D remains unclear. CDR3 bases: TGTGCCAGCAGATTGGACGAGTACGAGCAGTACTTC. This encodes CASRLDEYEQYF.